Shown below are 22 T cell receptor beta chains from a single sample sequenced in a study of CD8+ T cells in alopecia areata. Isolated RNA was reverse transcribed into cDNA used as the sequencing template. TCRdb keeps only in-frame clones here, not all; method: immunoSEQ multiplex PCR. The sample carries 100,000 to 120,000 clones, 58% recorded once. Material for sequencing was NKG2D-low CD8+ T cells sorted from blood. Receptors were obtained from a human donor with alopecia areata.

V usage is TRBV28 and J usage is TRBJ2-7; the match to TRBD1 covers 9 bases. The V segment lost 1 base and the J segment 3 bases; nucleotides outside the gene matches: 10. This CDR3 has 17 amino acids. The germline V gene encodes CDR1 MDHEN and CDR2 SYDVKM. CDR3 coding DNA: TGTGCCAGCAGTTTATCCATTTGGGACAGGGTCGGCTACGAGCAGTACTTC. It translates to CASSLSIWDRVGYEQYF.

This clone was counted a few times. The rearrangement joins TRBV28 to TRBJ2-7, with no clear D. The CDR3 has 13 residues. Germline values: CDR1 MDHEN, CDR2 SYDVKM. V lost 2 bases, J lost 5 bases, and 10 bases lay in between. CDR3: CASSLMTHHEQYF. The CDR3 DNA reads as TGTGCCAGCAGTTTAATGACACACCACGAGCAGTACTTC. The full variable domain, with the rest looked up from reference TRBV28 and TRBJ2-7, is DVKVTQSSRYLVKRTGEKVFLECVQDMDHENMFWYRQDPGLGLRLIYFSYDVKMKEKGDIPEGYSVSREKKERFSLILESASTNQTSMYLCASSLMTHHEQYFGPGTRLTVT.

The V gene is TRBV10-2, the J gene TRBJ2-5; weak D call: TRBD1 (6 bases). Germline V CDR1 and CDR2: WSHSY, SAAADI. The length of the CDR3 is 15 residues. V was trimmed by 4 bases and J by 5 bases, leaving 17 bases between them. CDR3 region: CASSVNRVYGETQYF. The CDR3 DNA follows: TGCGCCAGCAGTGTAAACAGGGTGTATGGTGAGACCCAGTACTTC.

The J gene is TRBJ2-1, the V gene TRBV5-4, with no clear D. Trimming took 0 bases from V and 8 from J, leaving 15 bases between them. The CDR3 runs to 15 residues. The germline V gene encodes CDR1 SGHNT and CDR2 YYREEE (reference sequence). The CDR3 DNA follows: TGTGCCAGCAGCTTGGGTCGGGCTATCGGGTATGAGCAGTTCTTC. It encodes CASSLGRAIGYEQFF.

The sample holds many counts of this clone. The chain has TRBV7-9 and TRBJ2-3; weak D call: TRBD1 (5 bases). V was shortened by 6 bases and J by 1 base, with 8 bases between the two germline ends. CDR1 is SEHNR, CDR2 FQNEAQ, per germline (reference sequence). The CDR3 length is 13 residues. This CDR3 is CASRRGGTDTQYF. The CDR3 DNA reads as TGTGCCAGCAGAAGGGGCGGCACAGATACGCAGTATTTT. Full variable domain (missing parts from reference TRBV7-9 and TRBJ2-3): DTGVSQNPRHKITKRGQNVTFRCDPISEHNRLYWYRQTLGQGPEFLTYFQNEAQLEKSRLLSDRFSAERPKGSFSTLEIQRTEQGDSAMYLCASRRGGTDTQYFGPGTRLTVL.

The table lists this clone with a few counts. The CDR3 region has the DNA TGTGCCAGCAGCTTATTAGGGATCGGCCAAGAGACCCAGTACTTC. Its translation: CASSLLGIGQETQYF. V is TRBV7-6 and J is TRBJ2-5, with unresolved D. The CDR3 totals 15 residues. Trimming stripped 2 bases from V and 1 base from J, with 11 bases between. Germline lookup yields CDR1 SGHVS and CDR2 FNYEAQ.

CDR3 DNA sequence: TGTGCCGCATCGAACACTGAAGCTTTCTTT. Protein: CAASNTEAFF. V is TRBV2 and J is TRBJ1-1; D gene unclear. Trimming took off 11 bases at V and 1 base at J, with 5 bases between the two ends. Germline CDR1 reads SNHLY; CDR2 reads FYNNEI. The CDR3 runs to 10 residues.

The table lists this clone with many counts. The chain has TRBV10-3 and TRBJ2-3, with D perhaps matching TRBD1 (6 bases). Trimming took 7 bases from V and 7 from J, leaving 18 bases between them. Germline V CDR1 and CDR2: ENHRY, SYGVKD. The CDR3 consists of 14 residues. As DNA, the CDR3 is TGTGCCATCATTCCAGAGGGGGTCCGGAATACGCAGTATTTT. Residues: CAIIPEGVRNTQYF.

The chain is built from TRBV5-6 and TRBJ2-1; D remains unclear. Germline CDR1 is SGHDT and CDR2 is YYEEEE. CDR3 length: 15 residues. The ends were cut back, 4 bases at V and 0 bases at J, with 11 bases in the middle. The CDR3 DNA sequence: TGTGCCAGCAGCAATCCACGGAGCTCCTACAATGAGCAGTTCTTC. Amino acid sequence: CASSNPRSSYNEQFF.

This chain connects TRBV2 to TRBJ2-5; tentatively, D is TRBD2 (7 bases). This CDR3 spans 14 amino acids. From germline, CDR1 is SNHLY and CDR2 FYNNEI. V lost 5 bases and J 4 bases, leaving 14 bases between the germline ends. CDR3 sequence reads: CASSPHGGRETQYF. CDR3 in DNA: TGTGCCAGCAGTCCGCACGGGGGGCGAGAGACCCAGTACTTC.

The chain recombines TRBV19 with TRBJ2-3, with D possibly TRBD1 on 5 matching bases. Germline CDR1 is LNHDA and CDR2 is SQIVND (reference sequence). CDR3 length: 13 amino acids. V dropped 5 bases and J dropped 4 bases, with 10 bases sitting between them. CDR3 coding DNA: TGTGCCAGTAGTTCCCTAGGGGCAGATACGCAGTATTTT. It yields the protein CASSSLGADTQYF.

The CDR3 region is CASSLSGETQYF. In DNA form, the CDR3 reads TGTGCCAGCAGTTTATCCGGGGAGACCCAGTACTTC. V is TRBV27 and J is TRBJ2-5; D remains ambiguous. Germline V gene data show CDR1 as MNHEY and CDR2 as SMNVEV (reference sequence). The CDR3 spans 12 residues. Between the trimmed V and J ends, which lost 0 bases and 5 bases, there was a span of 4 bases.

The chain combines TRBV7-6 with TRBJ2-7, with D perhaps given as TRBD1 or TRBD2 (6 bases each). Looked up from germline, CDR1 is SGHVS and CDR2 is FNYEAQ. The CDR3 runs 16 residues. V dropped 1 base and J dropped 0 bases, with 13 bases sitting between them. The CDR3, as DNA: TGTGCCAGCAGCTTAGAGGGGGGATCATACTCCTACGAGCAGTACTTC. It is translated as CASSLEGGSYSYEQYF.

The chain combines TRBV5-6 with TRBJ1-2; D not resolved. Germline CDR1 and CDR2: SGHDT and YYEEEE. V lost 0 bases and J lost 8, with 11 bases in between. There are 13 residues in the CDR3. The CDR3 DNA sequence: TGTGCCAGCAGCTTGGCCAAATCGCTGGGCTACACCTTC. The encoded protein is CASSLAKSLGYTF.

The rearrangement joins TRBV28 to TRBJ2-3; D gene uncertain. V lost 4 bases to trimming and J lost 5 bases, with 4 bases between them. Germline V gene lookup returns CDR1 MDHEN and CDR2 SYDVKM. The CDR3 spans 11 residues. CDR3 in DNA: TGTGCCAGCAGTTCCGGAGATACGCAGTATTTT. Its protein is CASSSGDTQYF.

V usage is TRBV4-1 and J usage is TRBJ1-5; D is uncertain. Germline V lookup: CDR1 MGHRA, CDR2 YSYEKL. Trimming cost V 0 bases and J 5 bases, with 11 bases left between them. This CDR3 has 15 amino acids. As DNA, the CDR3 is TGCGCCAGCAGCCAAGAACCTGAAATAGATCAGCCCCAGCATTTT. It yields the protein CASSQEPEIDQPQHF.

The V and J genes are TRBV29-1 and TRBJ2-2; no clear D gene. CDR3 size: 10 residues. V was pared by 8 bases and J by 6 bases, with 7 bases between. Looked up from germline, CDR1 is SQVTM and CDR2 is ANQGSEA. CDR3 DNA: TGCAGCATGTACGCCGGGGAGCTGTTTTTT. Encoded protein: CSMYAGELFF.

The rearrangement uses TRBV28 and TRBJ1-5; no firm D call. The V gene lost 6 bases and the J gene lost 5 bases, with 11 bases spanning the gap. Germline lookup yields CDR1 MDHEN and CDR2 SYDVKM. The CDR3 runs to 13 residues. CDR3 nucleotide sequence: TGTGCCAGCAGGCCCCGGGTCGATCAGCCCCAGCATTTT. Translated: CASRPRVDQPQHF.

This clone was counted between two and nine times. The chain is built from TRBV15 and TRBJ2-5; D gene uncertain. The CDR3 is 14 residues long. CDR1 and CDR2 from the germline V gene are LNHNV and YYDKDF (reference sequence). The ends were cut back, 5 bases at V and 3 bases at J, with 13 bases in the middle. The CDR3 coding sequence is TGTGCCACCAGCGTAGAGGACGGAAAAGAGACCCAGTACTTC. Amino acid sequence: CATSVEDGKETQYF.

On this clone: Different DNA sequences within this sample yield the same CDR3. The chain links TRBV2 to TRBJ2-7; D is perhaps TRBD1 or TRBD2 (5 bases each). The CDR3 has 13 amino acids. Germline V gene lookup returns CDR1 SNHLY and CDR2 FYNNEI. V lost 8 bases and J lost 0, with 11 bases in between. The CDR3 nucleotides read TGTGCCAGCTCATTGGGACCCTCCTACGAGCAGTACTTC. As protein: CASSLGPSYEQYF. The whole variable domain, remainder taken from reference TRBV2 and TRBJ2-7, is EPEVTQTPSHQVTQMGQEVILRCVPISNHLYFYWYRQILGQKVEFLVSFYNNEISEKSEIFDDQFSVERPDGSNFTLKIRSTKLEDSAMYFCASSLGPSYEQYFGPGTRLTVT.

This clone was counted between two and nine times. The chain joins TRBV9 to TRBJ2-1; no clear D. V was trimmed by 0 bases and J by 5 bases, leaving 15 bases between them. CDR1 is SGDLS, CDR2 YYNGEE, per germline. CDR3 size: 16 residues. CDR3: CASSVEVTPRDNEQFF. The CDR3, as DNA: TGTGCCAGCAGCGTAGAGGTGACCCCAAGGGACAATGAGCAGTTCTTC.

This rearrangement joins TRBV5-6 to TRBJ2-1; D tentatively reads TRBD1 or TRBD2 (6 bases each). V dropped 3 bases and J dropped 0 bases, with 10 bases sitting between them. Germline V gene lookup returns CDR1 SGHDT and CDR2 YYEEEE. The CDR3 is made up of 15 amino acids. CDR3 nucleotide sequence: TGTGCCAGCAGCTGGGGGCGGGGCTCCTACAATGAGCAGTTCTTC. This encodes CASSWGRGSYNEQFF. Drawing the rest from reference TRBV5-6 and TRBJ2-1, the complete variable domain is DAGVTQSPTHLIKTRGQQVTLRCSPKSGHDTVSWYQQALGQGPQFIFQYYEEEERQRGNFPDRFSGHQFPNYSSELNVNALLLGDSALYLCASSWGRGSYNEQFFGPGTRLTVL.